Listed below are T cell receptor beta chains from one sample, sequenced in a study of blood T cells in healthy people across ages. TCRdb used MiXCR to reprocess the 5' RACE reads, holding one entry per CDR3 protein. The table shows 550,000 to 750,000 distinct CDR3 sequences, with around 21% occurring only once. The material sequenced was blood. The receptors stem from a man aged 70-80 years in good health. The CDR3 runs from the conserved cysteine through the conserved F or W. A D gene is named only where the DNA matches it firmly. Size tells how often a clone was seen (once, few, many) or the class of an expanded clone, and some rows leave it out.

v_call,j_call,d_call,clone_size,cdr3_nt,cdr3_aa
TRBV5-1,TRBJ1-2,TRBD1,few,TGCGCCAGCAGCTCGGGACAGGGGGCGACCTATAGCGGCTACACCTTC,CASSSGQGATYSGYTF
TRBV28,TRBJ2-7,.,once,TGTGCCAGCAGTTGGAATTTTGATAGTTACGAGCAGTACTTC,CASSWNFDSYEQYF
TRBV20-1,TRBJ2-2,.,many,TGCAGTGCTAGAGAGGGCACATACACCGGGGAGCTGTTTTTT,CSAREGTYTGELFF
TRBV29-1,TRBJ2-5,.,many,TGCAGCGCCGTTCGGGTGGACCAAGAGACCCAGTACTTC,CSAVRVDQETQYF
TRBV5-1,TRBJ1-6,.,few,TGCGCCAGCAGCTTGGGACAGGCCCCTAATTCACCCCTCCACTTT,CASSLGQAPNSPLHF
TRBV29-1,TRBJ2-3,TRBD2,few,TGCAGCGTTGAAGAGGCTAGCGGGAGGGCCGGGCGGACAGATACGCAGTATTTT,CSVEEASGRAGRTDTQYF
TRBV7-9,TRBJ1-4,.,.,TGTGCCAGCAGCAAGCTGAGTAATGAAAGACTGTTTTTT,CASSKLSNERLFF
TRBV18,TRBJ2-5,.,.,TGTGCCAGCTCACCCTACAAGCGACAGGACCAAGAGACCCAGTACTTC,CASSPYKRQDQETQYF
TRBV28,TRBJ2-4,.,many,TGTGCCACCACCTCTGGACAGATAAAAAACATTCAGTACTTC,CATTSGQIKNIQYF
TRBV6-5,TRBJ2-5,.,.,TGTGCCAGCGTTCCCCGGGGGCAAGAGACCCAGTACTTC,CASVPRGQETQYF
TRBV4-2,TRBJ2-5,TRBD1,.,TGTGCCAGCAGCCAAACCGGGACAGGGACAGAGACCCAGTACTTC,CASSQTGTGTETQYF
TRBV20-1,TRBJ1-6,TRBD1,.,TGCAGTGCTAGGCTCACAGGGGGCGGCTCACCCCTTCACTTT,CSARLTGGGSPLHF
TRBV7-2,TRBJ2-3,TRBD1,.,TGTGCCAGCAGCTTACCAGGGGGCGAACCTAGCACAGATACGCAGTATTTT,CASSLPGGEPSTDTQYF
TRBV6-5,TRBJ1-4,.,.,TGTGCCAGCAGTGGCCACGGGTTTGAAAAACTGTTTTTT,CASSGHGFEKLFF
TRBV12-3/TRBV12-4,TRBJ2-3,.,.,TGTGCCAGCAGTTTAGAGAATACGCAGTATTTT,CASSLENTQYF
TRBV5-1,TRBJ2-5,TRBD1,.,TGCGCCAGCAGCTTAAAGGGGGCATCAGAGACCCAGTACTTC,CASSLKGASETQYF